This TCR beta chain was captured in a study of patients and donors after allogeneic stem cell transplantation (dated by TCRdb to about 2020). The germline V gene provides CDR1 MNHNS and CDR2 SASEGT. Reading from cysteine to phenylalanine, the CDR3 counts 15 amino acids. The kept DNA is CDR3 alone, 45 bases in frame from the first base. V lost 9 bases and J lost 7 bases, and the count of bases not matched to a germline gene is 10. This clonotype was seen only once. It has no known antigen specificity. Base-call qualities are not available, and no considerably larger clone is one nucleotide away. A lone read gives weak evidence. The library was made by RT-PCR. The instrument given in TCRdb is NextSeq 550. TCRdb itself trimmed the public reads at Q25 with fastp, ran MiXCR and retained productive beta chains. Each record represents a unique CDR3 protein, reported with the most common genes and DNA among its rows. Here the sample has more than 850,000 distinct CDR3 sequences; 18% occur a single time. 5% to 7.5% of the sample rests with the top ten.

The chain couples TRBV6-1 to TRBJ1-6; a stretch of 9 junction bases matches TRBD1. The source material was blood, either unsorted or a sorted T cell fraction (not recorded which). The receptor was isolated from a human donor who was either an allogeneic HSCT recipient or a stem cell or donor lymphocyte infusion donor (not recorded which). It is not recorded whose cells these are; they may come from a transplant donor. CDR3 reads: CASNRGRGGNSPLHF. In nucleotides, the sequence is TGTGCCAGTAACAGGGGGCGCGGGGGAAATTCACCCCTCCACTTT.